This T cell receptor beta chain originates from a study of control samples from healthy donors and cancer patients. This table comes from immunoSEQ multiplex PCR, and its TCRdb copy is limited to in-frame clones, with some not included. The sample has approximately 100,000 clones, about 89% seen once. This clone appeared a single time. V lost 2 bases, J lost 4 bases, and 23 bases lay in between. The CDR3 has 18 residues. CDR1 and CDR2 (germline): LNHDA, SQIVND (reference sequence). This TCR derives from a man aged 30 to 39 in good health. Sequences were obtained from blood. The V and J genes are TRBV19 and TRBJ2-5; D perhaps matches TRBD2 (6 bases). CDR3 sequence: CASSIWTASEGPRETQYF. CDR3 nucleotide sequence: TGTGCCAGTAGTATATGGACGGCATCGGAGGGGCCCAGAGAGACCCAGTACTTC.